The 13 T cell receptor beta chains below were found in one sample sequenced in a study of shared T cell receptors in the human thymus. Clones were sequenced by immunoSEQ multiplex PCR, and TCRdb holds only the in-frame ones, with some missing. The data hold under 850,000 clones, with roughly 90% observed a single time. These data also formed part of another study, on human thymus T cells.

Material: thymocytes. The receptors derive from a boy in the first two years of life with a congenital heart defect.

V and J are TRBV7-9 and TRBJ2-1, with TRBD2 matching over 9 bases. The CDR3 runs 16 residues. The junction had 9 bases not matched to a gene; V was cut back by 2 bases and J by 7 bases. CDR1 and CDR2 from the germline V gene are SEHNR and FQNEAQ (reference sequence). The CDR3 region is CASSLPWTSVNNEQFF. In nucleotides, the CDR3 is TGTGCCAGCAGCTTACCCTGGACTAGCGTTAATAATGAGCAGTTCTTC.

This sequence joins TRBV27 and TRBJ1-1; D ambiguous. Germline V gene lookup returns CDR1 MNHEY and CDR2 SMNVEV (reference sequence). Between the trimmed V and J ends, which lost 8 bases and 4 bases, there was a span of 11 bases. CDR3 size: 12 residues. The CDR3 nucleotides read TGTGCCAGCCTCGGGTTAGGCACTGAAGCTTTCTTT. This translates into CASLGLGTEAFF.

The chain carries TRBV2 and TRBJ2-1; D remains unclear. The CDR3 contains 16 residues. Trimming cost V 6 bases and J 4 bases, with 19 bases left between them. Germline lookup yields CDR1 SNHLY and CDR2 FYNNEI. The CDR3 loop reads CASRVVGSEYYNEQFF. The CDR3 DNA is TGTGCCAGCAGGGTAGTCGGCTCGGAGTATTACAATGAGCAGTTCTTC.

J is TRBJ2-1 and V is TRBV6-4; D may be TRBD1 (6 bases). Trimming shortened V by 7 bases and J by 6 bases, and 10 bases separated the two germline ends. CDR1 is MRHNA, CDR2 SNTAGT, per germline. The CDR3 extends over 12 amino acids. In DNA, the CDR3 is TGTGCCAGCAAGGACAGACTCAATGAGCAGTTCTTC. Protein sequence: CASKDRLNEQFF.

This clone was counted a single time. The chain is built from TRBV6-5 and TRBJ2-7; D might be TRBD2 (6 bases). V was trimmed by 10 bases and J by 0 bases, leaving 13 bases between them. The germline CDR1 and CDR2 sequences are MNHEY and SVGAGI. This CDR3 contains 13 residues. The CDR3 coding sequence is TGTGCCACCTGGGCCGGGAGCTCCTACGAGCAGTACTTC. It specifies CATWAGSSYEQYF.

CDR3 protein: CASSLERVLSDEQYF. CDR3 DNA sequence: TGTGCCAGCAGCTTAGAACGAGTACTAAGCGACGAGCAGTACTTC. V is TRBV11-3 and J is TRBJ2-7; D is unresolved. CDR1 is SGHNT and CDR2 is YENEEA in the germline V gene. The CDR3 runs to 15 residues. Trimming pared 0 bases from V and 5 bases from J, leaving 14 bases between.

V and J are TRBV7-8 and TRBJ2-5; 9 nucleotides align to TRBD2. The trim removed 5 bases at V and 2 bases at J, leaving 18 bases unmatched. Per the germline V gene, CDR1 is SGHVS and CDR2 is FQNEAQ. This CDR3 has 19 residues. The CDR3 region is CASSRREGSGGRGQETQYF. CDR3 nucleotide sequence: TGTGCCAGCAGCCGGCGGGAGGGTAGCGGGGGAAGGGGGCAAGAGACCCAGTACTTC. Based on the CDR3 plus reference TRBV7-8 and TRBJ2-5, the full variable domain is GAGVSQSPRYKVAKRGQDVALRCDPISGHVSLFWYQQALGQGPEFLTYFQNEAQLDKSGLPSDRFFAERPEGSVSTLKIQRTQQEDSAVYLCASSRREGSGGRGQETQYFGPGTRLLVL.

This clone turned up a few times. The CDR3 protein is CASSFYGGHSGANVLTF. The CDR3 nucleotides are TGTGCCAGCAGCTTTTATGGCGGACACTCTGGGGCCAACGTCCTGACTTTC. The chain has TRBV5-5 and TRBJ2-6; TRBD1 is a possible D gene (5 bases). The CDR3 has 17 amino acids. The V gene lost 2 bases and the J gene lost 0 bases, with 12 bases spanning the gap. CDR1 and CDR2 (germline): SGHKS, YYEKEE (reference sequence).

The genes are TRBV5-6 and TRBJ2-1; 12 bases agree with TRBD2. After removal of 3 bases from V and 9 bases from J, the junction contained 7 bases not matched to a gene. The CDR3 has 15 amino acids. The V gene's germline CDR1 is SGHDT and CDR2 YYEEEE. For the CDR3, the DNA is TGTGCCAGCAGCTCGGCTAGCGGGAGGGCCGGTGAGCAGTTCTTC. It codes for CASSSASGRAGEQFF.

The chain recombines TRBV4-2 with TRBJ2-1; 8 bases line up with TRBD2. The CDR3 extends over 14 amino acids. V shed 2 bases and J 5 bases; nucleotides not matched to a gene: 2. The germline V gene encodes CDR1 LGHNA and CDR2 YNFKEQ. In nucleotides, the CDR3 is TGTGCCAGCAGCCAAAGGACTAGCAACAATGAGCAGTTCTTC. This sequence encodes CASSQRTSNNEQFF.

The genes are TRBV28 and TRBJ1-2; perhaps TRBD1 as D (6 bases). Germline V gene sequence: CDR1 MDHEN, CDR2 SYDVKM. Trimming stripped 2 bases from V and 0 bases from J, with 7 bases between. The CDR3 is 14 residues long. CDR3 in amino acids: CASSLQGSNYGYTF. CDR3 nucleotides: TGTGCCAGCAGTTTACAGGGGTCTAACTATGGCTACACCTTC.

CDR3 sequence (DNA): TGTGCCAGTAGTATTTGGGGGCCTGAAGCTTTCTTT. Translation gives CASSIWGPEAFF. V is TRBV19 and J is TRBJ1-1, with D perhaps TRBD1 (6 bases). V was trimmed by 3 bases and J by 6 bases, leaving 8 bases between them. The germline CDR1 and CDR2 sequences are LNHDA and SQIVND (reference sequence). This CDR3 region has 12 residues.

The chain carries TRBV4-3 and TRBJ2-5; 8 positions agree with TRBD2. The J call may be in error: the DNA end matches TRBJ2-7 better. Germline V gene lookup returns CDR1 LGHNA and CDR2 YSLEER. This CDR3 is 16 amino acids long. CDR3 nucleotide sequence: TGCGCCAGCAGCCAAGGCCCCCCCCAGCGGGAGACCGAGCAGTACTTC. Its translation: CASSQGPPQRETEQYF.